This T cell receptor beta chain was sequenced in a study of brain T cells in children with intractable seizures. Using immunoSEQ multiplex PCR, the repertoire was profiled, and TCRdb retains in-frame clones only, with some absent. Of under 400,000 clones listed, 93% are singletons. As for time point: blood from clinic visit 5 months post-surgery; TSC patient then seizure free. Trimming cost V 1 base and J 4 bases, with 11 bases left between them. The length of the CDR3 is 15 residues. The J gene is TRBJ2-2, the V gene TRBV5-3; D is uncertain. TRBV5-3 is filed as an ORF, its function uncertain. Sequences were derived from peripheral blood, sampled less than 6 months after surgery. This clonotype originated in a boy in the first two years of life with tuberous sclerosis and intractable seizures. The CDR3 spells CARSLYAGLTGELFF. Here the CDR3 DNA reads TGTGCCAGAAGCTTGTATGCAGGCCTCACCGGGGAGCTGTTTTTT.